The 22 T cell receptor beta chains below were found in one sample sequenced in a study of vaccination and CD4 T cells after COVID-19 (dated 2022 in TCRdb). In the paper's terms, the treatment or condition label means: approximately nine-day PBMC culture with coronavirus spike peptide pools or control peptides (ViraFEST assay). The protocol used for the library was PCR. TCRdb records Illumina iSeq 100 as the sequencer. DNA from cultured CD4+ T cells underwent TCR sequencing with the Oncomine TCR Beta short-read assay at the Johns Hopkins FTIC core. The public reads were run again by TCRdb, first through fastp at Q25 and then through MiXCR, and only productive beta chains were kept. Rows matching on CDR3 protein sequence are summarized as one entry with the most common DNA and genes. This sample gives about 20,000 distinct CDR3 sequences in total; under 70% of them show up just once. Roughly 17% of the sample lies in the top ten.

Their antigens remain unidentified. Sequences were obtained from CD4+ T cells from blood, cultured in vitro. Receptors originate from a human donor who had recovered from COVID-19.

The chain joins TRBV7-2 to TRBJ2-7; D possibly corresponds to TRBD2 (6 bases). V was clipped by 5 bases and J by 3 bases, with 11 bases between them. The CDR3 has 13 residues. Germline values: CDR1 SGHTA, CDR2 FQGNSA. The CDR3 nucleotides read TGTGCCAGCAGCCCCGGGACTCACTACGAGCAGTACTTC. It translates to CASSPGTHYEQYF.

This sequence joins TRBV19 and TRBJ1-5; a weak D match, TRBD1 (6 bases). Germline-derived CDR1 and CDR2 are LNHDA and SQIVND (reference sequence). The CDR3 has 12 residues. The V gene lost 1 base and the J gene lost 9 bases, with 7 bases spanning the gap. DNA for the CDR3: TGTGCCAGTAGTATAGTACAGGGGCCCCAGCATTTT. Translation gives CASSIVQGPQHF.

This chain connects TRBV12-3 or TRBV12-4 to TRBJ1-5, with D uncertain. Trimming took off 4 bases at V and 0 bases at J, with 4 bases between the two ends. The CDR3 totals 13 residues. Here the CDR3 reads CASSSGSNQPQHF. CDR3 DNA: TGTGCCAGCAGTTCGGGTAGCAATCAGCCCCAGCATTTT.

The chain combines TRBV12-5 with TRBJ2-5; 7 bases are a match to TRBD1. The CDR3 length is 13 residues. Trimming at V came to 5 bases and at J to 7 bases, leaving 7 bases not matched to a gene. The V gene's germline CDR1 is LGHNT and CDR2 FRNRAP. CDR3 sequence reads: CASGLDREGTQYF. The DNA for the CDR3 is TGTGCTAGTGGTCTCGACAGGGAAGGGACCCAGTACTTC.

This CDR3 reads CSAIRDRGQPGGGETQYF. As DNA, the CDR3 is TGCAGTGCTATCCGGGACAGGGGGCAACCAGGAGGAGGCGAGACCCAGTACTTC. J is TRBJ2-5 and V is TRBV20-1, with 12 bases matching TRBD1. Germline V gene data show CDR1 as DFQATT and CDR2 as SNEGSKA (reference sequence). Losses at the gene ends were 4 bases for V and 5 bases for J; bases not matched to a gene: 17. The CDR3 runs to 18 residues.

CDR3 in amino acids: CSARGPPDRGNTGELFF. DNA for the CDR3: TGCAGTGCTAGAGGCCCCCCTGACAGGGGAAACACCGGGGAGCTGTTTTTT. V gene TRBV20-1 combines with J gene TRBJ2-2; the match to TRBD1 covers 8 bases. The germline CDR1 and CDR2 sequences are DFQATT and SNEGSKA (reference sequence). The CDR3 loop spans 17 amino acids. Losses at the gene ends were 1 base for V and 2 bases for J; bases not matched to a gene: 9.

This clonotype was counted a single time. The chain employs TRBV10-3 and TRBJ1-1, with D possibly matching TRBD1 (5 bases). This CDR3 region has 13 residues. The germline CDR1 and CDR2 sequences are ENHRY and SYGVKD. Deletions cut 2 bases from V and 10 bases from J, with 14 bases between. CDR3 DNA sequence: TGTGCCATCAGTGAGAGGGAGGGCCAGGGAGCTTTCTTT. This codes for CAISEREGQGAFF.

The rearrangement links TRBV20-1 to TRBJ2-1, with 10 bases fitting TRBD2. Trimming at V came to 6 bases and at J to 9 bases, leaving 11 bases not matched to a gene. Looked up from germline, CDR1 is DFQATT and CDR2 is SNEGSKA (reference sequence). This CDR3 contains 14 residues. This chain's CDR3 is CSASTSGKAAEQFF. The CDR3 coding sequence is TGCAGTGCCTCTACTAGCGGGAAGGCTGCTGAGCAGTTCTTC.

The chain recombines TRBV6-2 or TRBV6-3 with TRBJ1-4; D gene uncertain. The germline V gene has CDR1 MNHEY and CDR2 SVGEGT. Trimming removed 8 bases from V and 4 bases from J, with 14 bases in between. CDR3 length: 14 residues. CDR3 DNA sequence: TGTGCCAGCCAGGACCGGGCCCATAATGAAAAACTGTTTTTT. Amino acids: CASQDRAHNEKLFF.

The rearrangement links TRBV20-1 to TRBJ1-2, with a tentative D call TRBD1 (5 bases). This CDR3 is 14 amino acids long. The V gene's germline CDR1 is DFQATT and CDR2 SNEGSKA (reference sequence). V was pared by 6 bases and J by 8 bases, with 22 bases between. The CDR3: CSAGDPKNSRGYTF. The CDR3 DNA sequence: TGCAGTGCCGGGGACCCGAAAAACTCGAGGGGCTACACCTTC.

This clonotype was observed a handful of times. The chain's CDR3 is CASSYSIGAGANVLTF. The DNA of the CDR3 is TGTGCCAGCAGTTACTCGATCGGTGCTGGGGCCAACGTCCTGACTTTC. The V call is TRBV6-5, the J call TRBJ2-6; D not resolved. The CDR3 is 16 amino acids. Germline V CDR1 and CDR2: MNHEY, SVGAGI. Between the trimmed V and J ends, which lost 0 bases and 2 bases, there was a span of 8 bases.

This chain joins TRBV2 and TRBJ2-5; TRBD2 is a possible D gene (5 bases). Germline-derived CDR1 and CDR2 are SNHLY and FYNNEI. CDR3 length: 14 residues. With 4 bases removed from V and 5 bases from J, the gap between germline ends came to 14 bases. The CDR3 bases are TGTGCCAGCAGTGCTGTGGGAGCGTGGGAGACCCAGTACTTC. The encoded protein is CASSAVGAWETQYF. Based on the CDR3 plus reference TRBV2 and TRBJ2-5, the full variable domain is EPEVTQTPSHQVTQMGQEVILRCVPISNHLYFYWYRQILGQKVEFLVSFYNNEISEKSEIFDDQFSVERPDGSNFTLKIRSTKLEDSAMYFCASSAVGAWETQYFGPGTRLLVL.

The rearrangement links TRBV2 to TRBJ2-1, with TRBD1 matching over 9 bases. V lost 5 bases and J lost 8; bases outside the gene matches: 13. The germline V gene encodes CDR1 SNHLY and CDR2 FYNNEI. The CDR3 has 16 amino acids. CDR3 residues: CASSPLRGTGSHEQFF. The CDR3 DNA reads as TGTGCCAGCAGTCCCCTCAGAGGGACAGGGTCGCATGAGCAGTTCTTC.

The V call is TRBV6-1, the J call TRBJ2-1, with 10 bases fitting TRBD2. The CDR3 is 16 residues long. V shed 3 bases and J 6 bases; nucleotides not matched to a gene: 8. Germline values: CDR1 MNHNS, CDR2 SASEGT. CDR3 DNA sequence: TGTGCCAGCAGTGACCAGCCGGGACTAGCGATCAATGAGCAGTTCTTC. It encodes CASSDQPGLAINEQFF.

The V gene is TRBV6-1, the J gene TRBJ2-1; D is possibly TRBD1 (6 bases). The CDR3 runs to 13 residues. V was clipped by 6 bases and J by 0 bases, with 6 bases between them. Looked up from germline, CDR1 is MNHNS and CDR2 is SASEGT. The CDR3 reads CASRDSSYNEQFF. Here the CDR3 DNA reads TGTGCCAGCAGGGACAGCTCCTACAATGAGCAGTTCTTC.

This rearrangement joins TRBV11-2 to TRBJ2-5, with 12 bases lining up with TRBD2. Trimming cost V 6 bases and J 5 bases; bases outside gene matches: 7. The CDR3 is 15 residues long. Per germline, CDR1 SGHAT and CDR2 FQNNGV. CDR3 protein: CASSSSGGAGETQYF. The CDR3 DNA is TGTGCCAGCAGTTCTAGCGGGGGGGCCGGGGAGACCCAGTACTTC. Full variable domain (missing parts from reference TRBV11-2 and TRBJ2-5): EAGVAQSPRYKIIEKRQSVAFWCNPISGHATLYWYQQILGQGPKLLIQFQNNGVVDDSQLPKDRFSAERLKGVDSTLKIQPAKLEDSAVYLCASSSSGGAGETQYFGPGTRLLVL.

The chain links TRBV20-1 to TRBJ2-5; 10 positions agree with TRBD2. The CDR3 covers 15 residues. CDR1 and CDR2 (germline): DFQATT, SNEGSKA (reference sequence). V dropped 1 base and J dropped 4; count of bases not matched to a gene: 6. The CDR3 coding sequence is TGCAGTGCTAGAGTCACTAGCGGGGTTCTAGAGACCCAGTACTTC. Translating gives CSARVTSGVLETQYF.

This chain links TRBV12-3 or TRBV12-4 with TRBJ2-1; no clear D. Trimming took off 7 bases at V and 3 bases at J, with 13 bases between the two ends. This CDR3 spans 14 amino acids. CDR3 in DNA: TGTGCCAGCATCCCTAGTGGAGTCTACAATGAGCAGTTCTTC. It is translated as CASIPSGVYNEQFF.

The chain links TRBV20-1 to TRBJ2-3; perhaps TRBD2 as D (5 bases). The V gene lost 3 bases and the J gene lost 0 bases, with 10 bases spanning the gap. The CDR3 contains 14 residues. CDR1 is DFQATT, CDR2 SNEGSKA, per germline (reference sequence). The CDR3 sequence is CSASVTGSTDTQYF. The CDR3 region has the DNA TGCAGTGCTAGTGTAACGGGGAGCACAGATACGCAGTATTTT.

The chain has TRBV25-1 and TRBJ1-2, with D possibly matching TRBD1 (5 bases). The germline V gene has CDR1 MGHDK and CDR2 SYGVNS. This CDR3 is 16 amino acids long. V dropped 1 base and J dropped 8 bases, with 20 bases sitting between them. CDR3 loop: CASSELGAGRAEGYTF. CDR3 bases: TGTGCCAGCAGTGAATTGGGTGCCGGCAGGGCGGAAGGCTACACCTTC.

The chain has TRBV5-1 and TRBJ1-6; D not resolved. Germline assignment: CDR1 SGHRS and CDR2 YFSETQ. The CDR3 has 16 amino acids. Trimming cost V 0 bases and J 0 bases, with 7 bases left between them. The CDR3 reads CASSLASSSYNSPLHF. The DNA for the CDR3 is TGCGCCAGCAGCTTGGCCTCCAGCTCCTATAATTCACCCCTCCACTTT.

The genes are TRBV6-1 and TRBJ1-5; possibly TRBD1 for D (5 bases). The germline V gene has CDR1 MNHNS and CDR2 SASEGT. V lost 3 bases and J lost 12, with 18 bases in between. The CDR3 runs 14 residues. The CDR3: CASSDSGRLLFQHF. DNA for the CDR3: TGTGCCAGCAGTGATTCGGGACGCCTACTTTTCCAGCATTTT.